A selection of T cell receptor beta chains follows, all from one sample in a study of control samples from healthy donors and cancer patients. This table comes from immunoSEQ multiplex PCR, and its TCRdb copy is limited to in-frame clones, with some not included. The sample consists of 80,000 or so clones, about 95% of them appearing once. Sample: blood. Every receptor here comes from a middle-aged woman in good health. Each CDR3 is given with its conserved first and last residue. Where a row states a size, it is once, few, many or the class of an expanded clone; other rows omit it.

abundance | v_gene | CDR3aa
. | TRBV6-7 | CASSYRIWTSGGTDTQYF
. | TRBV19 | CASSIEGSSKPLHF
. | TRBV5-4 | CASSLARRGAKDTQYF
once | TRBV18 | CASSPGRGVEQYF
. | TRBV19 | CASSIVGGPNNEQFF
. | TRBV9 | CASSVAGTGPSPLHF
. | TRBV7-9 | CASSLVGGEAFF
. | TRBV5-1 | CASSFSVNEQFF
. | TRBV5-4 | CASSLGGDIQLNQPQHF
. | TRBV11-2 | CASLQQGLITGELFF
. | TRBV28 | CASSQTGGYNNEKLFF
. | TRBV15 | CATSKGVWSEAFF
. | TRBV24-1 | CATKGAGENTEAFF
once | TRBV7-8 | CASSPIAGGVLDTQYF
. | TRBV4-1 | CASSLEGLGNQPQHF
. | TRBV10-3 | CAISERQGNYGYTF
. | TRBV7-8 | CASSLVSGGTVETQYF
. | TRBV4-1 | CASSQESTGRETQYF
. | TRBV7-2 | CASRGTSRVNEQFF
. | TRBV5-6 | CASSTGNQPQHF
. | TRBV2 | CASSEGLAGGNEQFF
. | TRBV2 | CASKTVLYGYTF
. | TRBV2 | CASSEGTSGFPPYNEQFF
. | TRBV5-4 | CASSLELAGYNEQFF
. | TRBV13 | CASSPDRDTYEQYF
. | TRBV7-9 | CASSLAAARNTIYF
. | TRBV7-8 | CASSLALTSGISTDTQYF
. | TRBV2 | CASSEALRNSYEQYF
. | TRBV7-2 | CASSRPGLGHEQYF
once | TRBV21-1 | CASSKGSSCGELFF
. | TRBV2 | CASGRGSMNTEAFF
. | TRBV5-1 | CASSLRPGLAGVNEQFF
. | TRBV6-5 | CACPGQGASNEQFF
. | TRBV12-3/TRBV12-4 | CASSGRAGYGYTF
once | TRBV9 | CASSVAGLAGDTGELFF
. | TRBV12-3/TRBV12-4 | CASSDLGTEAFF
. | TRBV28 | CASSTTLGPSTDTQYF
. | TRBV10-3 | CAISSGDRGNTEAFF
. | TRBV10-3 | CAINRDTGELFF
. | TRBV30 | CAWSSQGFGYTF
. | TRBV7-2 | CASRRQFEAFF
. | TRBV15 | CATSRGPSGEQFF
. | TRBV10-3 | CAISESRQSSKAQHF
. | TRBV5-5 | CASSWGLAYEQYF
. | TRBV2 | CASSESWAVGRAFF
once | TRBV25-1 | CASSEDRVPFLEGYTF
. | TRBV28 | CASSSGTPEFYGYTF